The T cell receptor (beta chain) described here comes from a study of CD8 T cells in Susac syndrome. TCR beta from blood CD8+ and CD4+ T cells was sequenced. The recently defined diagnostic criteria for definite or probable disease were met by the Susac syndrome patients. This CDR3 is built from 15 residues. The V gene end was trimmed by 5 bases and the J gene end by 0 bases; junction bases not matched to a gene: 9. Per germline, CDR1 SQVTM and CDR2 ANQGSEA. With regard to this clonotype: The target antigen is unknown.

Random hexamers were used to reverse transcribe an amount of about 0.45 to 1 ug RNA. By means of immunoSEQ multiplex PCR, TCR beta CDR3 spanning 54 Vbeta and 13 Jbeta underwent amplification. TCRdb used MiXCR to reprocess the immunoSEQ multiplex PCR reads, holding one entry per CDR3 protein. The repertoire has around 230,000 distinct CDR3 sequences, about 95% of them found once; the top ten carry around 0.093%. Study-level findings and limits: The study conceded that its TCR sequencing and HLA analysis involved relatively few individuals.

The genes are TRBV29-1 and TRBJ2-7; 8 bases line up with TRBD1. This clonotype was obtained from a human donor with Susac syndrome. Sequencing was performed on CD4+ T cells from PBMCs. CDR3 DNA sequence: TGCAGCGTTACCGTAAGCGGACAGGGCTCCTACGAGCAGTACTTC. Amino acids: CSVTVSGQGSYEQYF.